These T cell receptor beta chains were read from a single sample in a study of siplizumab effects on memory and regulatory T cells. TCRdb keeps only in-frame clones here, not all; method: immunoSEQ multiplex PCR. The table records some 100,000 clones, about 93% of them present only once. The sequenced material came from Tregs sorted from blood. The receptors were gathered from a human donor in good health. Each CDR3 is given with its conserved first and last residue. The order of the fields is CDR3 length, clone size, V gene, D gene, J gene, CDR3 protein, CDR3 DNA. A D gene is named only where the DNA matches it firmly. A row's size may be missing; if present it is once, few, many or a size class.

CDR3 length: 16
clone size: NA
V gene: TRBV6-5
D gene: TRBD1
J gene: TRBJ2-2
CDR3 protein: CASSSGDRGRAGELFF
CDR3 DNA: TGTGCCAGCAGTTCAGGGGACAGGGGTCGAGCCGGGGAGCTGTTTTTT

CDR3 length: 15
clone size: once
V gene: TRBV11-1
D gene: NA
J gene: TRBJ2-6
CDR3 protein: CASSPSISGANVLTF
CDR3 DNA: TGTGCCAGCAGCCCATCGATCTCTGGGGCCAACGTCCTGACTTTC

CDR3 length: 11
clone size: NA
V gene: TRBV20-1
D gene: NA
J gene: TRBJ2-1
CDR3 protein: CSAATYNEQFF
CDR3 DNA: TGCAGTGCCGCGACGTACAATGAGCAGTTCTTC

CDR3 length: 18
clone size: few
V gene: TRBV28
D gene: NA
J gene: TRBJ1-2
CDR3 protein: CASSFGSAWPEANYGYTF
CDR3 DNA: TGTGCCAGCAGTTTTGGTTCGGCTTGGCCTGAAGCTAACTATGGCTACACCTTC

CDR3 length: 16
clone size: NA
V gene: TRBV18
D gene: NA
J gene: TRBJ2-6
CDR3 protein: CASSPVRSSGANVLTF
CDR3 DNA: TGTGCCAGCTCACCGGTCCGGAGCTCTGGGGCCAACGTCCTGACTTTC

CDR3 length: 15
clone size: NA
V gene: TRBV6-5
D gene: TRBD1
J gene: TRBJ2-6
CDR3 protein: CASRQGNSGANVLTF
CDR3 DNA: TGTGCCAGCAGACAGGGGAATTCTGGGGCCAACGTCCTGACTTTC

CDR3 length: 16
clone size: NA
V gene: TRBV5-1
D gene: NA
J gene: TRBJ1-4
CDR3 protein: CASSFSDGRFVEKLFF
CDR3 DNA: TGCGCCAGCAGCTTCTCCGACGGCCGCTTCGTTGAAAAACTGTTTTTT

CDR3 length: 15
clone size: NA
V gene: TRBV5-1
D gene: NA
J gene: TRBJ1-2
CDR3 protein: CASSLAGGGYYGYTF
CDR3 DNA: TGCGCCAGCAGCTTGGCCGGGGGAGGTTACTATGGCTACACCTTC

CDR3 length: 15
clone size: NA
V gene: TRBV5-1
D gene: TRBD2
J gene: TRBJ2-1
CDR3 protein: CASSLRLADYNEQFF
CDR3 DNA: TGCGCCAGCAGCTTGCGACTAGCGGATTACAATGAGCAGTTCTTC

CDR3 length: 17
clone size: NA
V gene: TRBV5-5
D gene: NA
J gene: TRBJ1-1
CDR3 protein: CASSLAYWGKMNTEAFF
CDR3 DNA: TGTGCCAGCAGCTTGGCTTACTGGGGCAAGATGAACACTGAAGCTTTCTTT

CDR3 length: 14
clone size: few
V gene: TRBV19
D gene: NA
J gene: TRBJ1-5
CDR3 protein: CASRPGLPNQPQHF
CDR3 DNA: TGTGCCAGTAGGCCGGGACTTCCCAATCAGCCCCAGCATTTT

CDR3 length: 12
clone size: NA
V gene: TRBV19
D gene: NA
J gene: TRBJ1-2
CDR3 protein: CASSRQNYGYTF
CDR3 DNA: TGTGCCAGTAGTAGACAGAACTATGGCTACACCTTC

CDR3 length: 15
clone size: NA
V gene: TRBV2
D gene: TRBD2
J gene: TRBJ2-7
CDR3 protein: CASSEEGGRALEQYF
CDR3 DNA: TGTGCCAGCAGTGAAGAGGGCGGGAGGGCCTTGGAGCAGTACTTC

CDR3 length: 17
clone size: NA
V gene: TRBV28
D gene: NA
J gene: TRBJ1-5
CDR3 protein: CASSAKTGRTSNQPQHF
CDR3 DNA: TGTGCCAGCAGTGCTAAGACAGGACGCACGAGCAATCAGCCCCAGCATTTT

CDR3 length: 15
clone size: NA
V gene: TRBV7-8
D gene: NA
J gene: TRBJ2-1
CDR3 protein: CASSLDLSGGVSTFF
CDR3 DNA: TGTGCCAGCAGCTTAGATCTATCAGGGGGGGTTAGCACGTTCTTC

CDR3 length: 13
clone size: once
V gene: TRBV27
D gene: TRBD1
J gene: TRBJ1-1
CDR3 protein: CASSLRQGSEAFF
CDR3 DNA: TGTGCCAGCAGTCTGCGACAGGGGTCTGAAGCTTTCTTT

CDR3 length: 16
clone size: NA
V gene: TRBV7-8
D gene: NA
J gene: TRBJ1-1
CDR3 protein: CASSSRTPVRGGMAFF
CDR3 DNA: TGTGCCAGCAGCTCCCGTACCCCGGTTCGGGGAGGGATGGCTTTCTTT

CDR3 length: 14
clone size: NA
V gene: TRBV6-6
D gene: TRBD1
J gene: TRBJ1-2
CDR3 protein: CASSYSTGAVGYTF
CDR3 DNA: TGTGCCAGCAGTTACTCGACAGGGGCGGTTGGCTACACCTTC

CDR3 length: 16
clone size: NA
V gene: TRBV28
D gene: TRBD1
J gene: TRBJ1-5
CDR3 protein: CASSPRQGSSNQPQHF
CDR3 DNA: TGTGCCAGCAGTCCGCGACAGGGTAGTAGCAATCAGCCCCAGCATTTT

CDR3 length: 14
clone size: once
V gene: TRBV15
D gene: NA
J gene: TRBJ2-5
CDR3 protein: CATSRERQVETQYF
CDR3 DNA: TGTGCCACCAGCAGAGAGCGGCAGGTCGAGACCCAGTACTTC

CDR3 length: 15
clone size: NA
V gene: TRBV6-5
D gene: TRBD1
J gene: TRBJ2-2
CDR3 protein: CASSRRQGRTGELFF
CDR3 DNA: TGTGCCAGCAGCCGACGACAGGGTCGGACCGGGGAGCTGTTTTTT

CDR3 length: 16
clone size: NA
V gene: TRBV28
D gene: NA
J gene: TRBJ2-3
CDR3 protein: CASRPHRRGATDTQYF
CDR3 DNA: TGTGCCAGCAGGCCCCATAGGCGCGGAGCCACAGATACGCAGTATTTT